A single sample is the source of the 12 T cell receptor beta chains below, sequenced in a study of metastatic and nonmetastatic thyroid tumors. TCRdb re-analyzed the PCR reads using MiXCR. Here the sample spans around 20,000 clones, over 9.5% being singletons. There were no patients who had received any treatment before thyroid surgery. Sample: blood. Receptors originate from a female donor with papillary thyroid cancer or a benign thyroid nodule (not recorded which). Some clones in this sample may be carry-over from other donors' samples.

This clone appeared many times. The chain joins TRBV12-3 or TRBV12-4 to TRBJ2-3, with 7 bases that match TRBD1. V trimming: 5 bases; J trimming: 5 bases; junction bases outside the gene matches: 4. The CDR3 covers 13 residues. This CDR3 is CASSPTGVDTQYF. The CDR3 nucleotides are TGTGCCAGCAGTCCCACAGGGGTAGATACGCAGTATTTT.

This clone was seen repeatedly, ten times or more. The chain joins TRBV6-5 to TRBJ2-2; D unclear. There are 16 residues in the CDR3. The germline CDR1 and CDR2 sequences are MNHEY and SVGAGI. V was trimmed by 2 bases and J by 7 bases, leaving 17 bases between them. CDR3 nucleotide sequence: TGTGCCAGCAGTTACCTTGGGAACTCGGTTAGCGGGGAGCTGTTTTTT. This translates into CASSYLGNSVSGELFF.

Of note for this clone: This could be a read error, since a much larger clone is one nucleotide away. The chain combines TRBV29-1 with TRBJ1-5, with D unclear. Trimming took 4 bases from V and 7 from J, leaving 17 bases between them. Germline CDR1 reads SQVTM; CDR2 reads ANQGSEA. The CDR3 spans 14 residues. As DNA, the CDR3 is TGCAGCGTTGGGACCCGCCACCCCGGCCAGCCCCAGCATTTT. Amino acids: CSVGTRHPGQPQHF.

This clone appeared many times. The CDR3 DNA follows: TGTGCCAGCAGCGTTTCGTCTGGAGACCTTCTGGGCGGCTACACCTTC. Translating gives CASSVSSGDLLGGYTF. V and J are TRBV7-2 and TRBJ1-2, with D unresolved. Looked up from germline, CDR1 is SGHTA and CDR2 is FQGNSA. The CDR3 consists of 16 residues. Trimming cost V 5 bases and J 8 bases, with 24 bases left between them.

This chain uses TRBV9 with TRBJ2-3, with a possible D match to TRBD2 (5 bases). The length of the CDR3 is 13 residues. Germline values: CDR1 SGDLS, CDR2 YYNGEE. V was clipped by 3 bases and J by 4 bases, with 9 bases between them. CDR3 residues: CASSGGPPDTQYF. The CDR3 DNA sequence: TGTGCCAGCAGCGGAGGGCCCCCAGATACGCAGTATTTT.

The chain carries TRBV28 and TRBJ1-6; the D gene is possibly TRBD1 (6 bases). V was trimmed by 7 bases and J by 7 bases, leaving 11 bases between them. The CDR3 spans 13 residues. Per germline, CDR1 MDHEN and CDR2 SYDVKM. The CDR3 sequence: CASNMGGNSPLHF. The CDR3 DNA follows: TGTGCCAGCAACATGGGGGGCAATTCACCCCTCCACTTT. Drawing the rest from reference TRBV28 and TRBJ1-6, the complete variable domain is DVKVTQSSRYLVKRTGEKVFLECVQDMDHENMFWYRQDPGLGLRLIYFSYDVKMKEKGDIPEGYSVSREKKERFSLILESASTNQTSMYLCASNMGGNSPLHFGNGTRLTVT.

In its sample, this clone was seen many times. The genes are TRBV7-2 and TRBJ2-5; 8 bases are shared with TRBD2. The CDR3 sequence is 15 residues long. Germline lookup yields CDR1 SGHTA and CDR2 FQGNSA. V was clipped by 5 bases and J by 2 bases; unmatched bases: 7. In DNA, the CDR3 is TGTGCCAGCAGCCCGGGGGGGGGCTGGCAAGAGACCCAGTACTTC. Its translation is CASSPGGGWQETQYF.

In the case of this clone: A read error may explain this, as a much larger clone is one base away. The gene calls are TRBV19 and TRBJ2-3; D not certain. V dropped 6 bases and J dropped 2 bases, with 21 bases sitting between them. Germline-derived CDR1 and CDR2 are LNHDA and SQIVND (reference sequence). The CDR3 consists of 17 residues. CDR3 DNA: TGTGCCAGTAGCATTTCCTCTGTGGTGACTTACACAGATACGCAGTATTTT. Amino acid sequence: CASSISSVVTYTDTQYF.

V gene TRBV6-4 combines with J gene TRBJ2-1; D possibly uses TRBD1 or TRBD2 (5 bases each). Trimming cost V 5 bases and J 7 bases, with 12 bases left between them. This CDR3 contains 13 residues. CDR1 is MRHNA, CDR2 SNTAGT, per germline. The CDR3 bases are TGTGCCAGCAGTACCGGGACGGAAAATGAGCAGTTCTTC. This codes for CASSTGTENEQFF.

In its sample, this clone was seen many times. The chain links TRBV12-5 to TRBJ1-1; possible D gene TRBD1, 6 bases. The CDR3 contains 12 residues. The V gene's germline CDR1 is LGHNT and CDR2 FRNRAP. V was shortened by 1 base and J by 10 bases, with 10 bases between the two germline ends. The CDR3 DNA follows: TGTGCTAGTGGTTTGGGGCAGGGGCGAGCTTTCTTT. Encoded protein: CASGLGQGRAFF.

This clone came up many times. This chain joins TRBV5-1 and TRBJ2-3, with 12 bases fitting TRBD2. V lost 2 bases to trimming and J lost 4 bases; unmatched junction nucleotides: 5. The CDR3 has 16 residues. The germline CDR1 and CDR2 sequences are SGHRS and YFSETQ. DNA for the CDR3: TGCGCCAGCAGCTTCCGGACTAGCGGGACAGCAGATACGCAGTATTTT. Its protein product is CASSFRTSGTADTQYF.

Concerning this clone: A much larger clone lies a single base off, so this may be a read error. The rearrangement uses TRBV18 and TRBJ2-7; D is unclear. V was shortened by 2 bases and J by 0 bases, with 11 bases between the two germline ends. Germline V gene lookup returns CDR1 KGHSH and CDR2 LQKENI. The CDR3 length is 15 residues. The CDR3 here is CASSPIGWPSYEQYF. DNA of the CDR3: TGTGCCAGCTCACCAATTGGCTGGCCCTCCTACGAGCAGTACTTC.